The T cell receptor beta chain under discussion was sequenced for a study of blood T cell repertoires in COVID-19. Study in general: Sources were T cells, B-cell-depleted T cells, or PBMCs; the material itself was cDNA or gDNA.

Profiling relied on immunoSEQ multiplex PCR, and the TCRdb table lists in-frame clones only, not all of them. Here the sample spans 130,000 to 150,000 clones, around 85% being singletons. In germline, CDR1 is MRHNA, CDR2 SNTAGT. The CDR3 spans 15 residues. V gave up 0 bases and J gave up 2 bases; unmatched junction bases: 0. Sequenced sample: peripheral blood. The sequence was collected from a woman in her 40s with active or convalescent COVID-19. The rearrangement joins TRBV6-4 to TRBJ1-2, with TRBD1 identical over 10 bases. CDR3: CASSDSTGGNYGYTF. Written as DNA, the CDR3 is TGTGCCAGCAGTGACTCGACAGGGGGCAACTATGGCTACACCTTC.